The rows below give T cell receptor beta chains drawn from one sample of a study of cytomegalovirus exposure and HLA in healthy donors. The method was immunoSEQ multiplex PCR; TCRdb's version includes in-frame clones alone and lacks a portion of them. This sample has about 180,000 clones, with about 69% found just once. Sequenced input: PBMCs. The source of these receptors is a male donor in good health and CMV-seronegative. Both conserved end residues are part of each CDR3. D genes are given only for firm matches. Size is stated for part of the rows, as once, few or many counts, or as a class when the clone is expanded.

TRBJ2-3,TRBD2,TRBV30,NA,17,CAWSPQRGRGSTDTQYF,TGTGCCTGGAGTCCCCAGCGGGGAAGGGGAAGCACAGATACGCAGTATTTT
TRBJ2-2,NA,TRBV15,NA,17,CATSRDRATGNTGELFF,TGTGCCACCAGCAGAGATCGGGCGACAGGGAACACCGGGGAGCTGTTTTTT
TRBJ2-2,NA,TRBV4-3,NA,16,CASSHLSGANTGELFF,TGCGCCAGCAGCCACCTTAGCGGAGCGAACACCGGGGAGCTGTTTTTT
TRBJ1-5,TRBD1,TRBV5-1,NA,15,CASSLEGTAGQPQHF,TGCGCCAGCAGCTTGGAAGGGACAGCAGGTCAGCCCCAGCATTTT
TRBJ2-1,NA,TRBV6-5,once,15,CASSWGGGAHNEQFF,TGTGCCAGCAGCTGGGGTGGGGGGGCCCACAATGAGCAGTTCTTC
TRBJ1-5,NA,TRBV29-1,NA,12,CSVDQGAGPQHF,TGCAGCGTTGACCAGGGCGCAGGGCCCCAGCATTTT
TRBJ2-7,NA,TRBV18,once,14,CASSPGAQVPEQYF,TGTGCCAGCTCACCGGGGGCGCAAGTTCCCGAGCAGTACTTC
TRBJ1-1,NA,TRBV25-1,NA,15,CASSKPGEGRTEAFF,TGTGCCAGCAGCAAACCGGGGGAGGGGCGGACTGAAGCTTTCTTT
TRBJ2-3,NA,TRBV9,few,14,CASSDREGADTQYF,TGTGCCAGCAGCGATAGAGAAGGAGCAGATACGCAGTATTTT
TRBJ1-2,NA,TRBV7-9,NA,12,CASSLDSYGYTF,TGTGCCAGCAGCTTGGACAGTTATGGCTACACCTTC
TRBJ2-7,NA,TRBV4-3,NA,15,CASSLQAGTTYEQYF,TGCGCCAGCAGCCTCCAAGCCGGGACAACATACGAGCAGTACTTC
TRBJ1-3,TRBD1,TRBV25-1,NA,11,CASGTGHTIYF,TGTGCCAGCGGGACAGGTCACACCATATATTTT
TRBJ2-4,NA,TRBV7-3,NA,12,CASSFVQDIQYF,TGTGCCAGCAGCTTCGTTCAGGACATTCAGTACTTC
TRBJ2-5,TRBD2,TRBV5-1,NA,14,CASSLTSGAETQYF,TGCGCCAGCAGCCTCACTAGCGGGGCAGAGACCCAGTACTTC
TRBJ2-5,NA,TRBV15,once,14,CATSTHTLQETQYF,TGTGCCACCAGCACCCACACGCTCCAAGAGACCCAGTACTTC